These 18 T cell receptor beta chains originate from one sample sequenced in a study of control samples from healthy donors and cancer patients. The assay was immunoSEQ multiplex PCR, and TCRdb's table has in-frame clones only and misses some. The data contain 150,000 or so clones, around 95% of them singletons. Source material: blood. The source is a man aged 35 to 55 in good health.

In nucleotides, the CDR3 is TGTGCCAGCAGCTTCTCCTACGAGCAGTACTTC. It codes for CASSFSYEQYF. The chain uses TRBV7-8 and TRBJ2-7, with D uncertain. Trimming stripped 3 bases from V and 0 bases from J, with 0 bases between. The CDR3 covers 11 residues. In germline, CDR1 is SGHVS, CDR2 FQNEAQ.

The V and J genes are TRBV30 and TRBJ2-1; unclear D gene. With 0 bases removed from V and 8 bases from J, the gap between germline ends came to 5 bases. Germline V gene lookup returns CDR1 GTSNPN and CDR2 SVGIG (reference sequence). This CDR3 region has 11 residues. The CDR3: CAWSVYYEQFF. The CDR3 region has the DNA TGTGCCTGGAGTGTATATTATGAGCAGTTCTTC.

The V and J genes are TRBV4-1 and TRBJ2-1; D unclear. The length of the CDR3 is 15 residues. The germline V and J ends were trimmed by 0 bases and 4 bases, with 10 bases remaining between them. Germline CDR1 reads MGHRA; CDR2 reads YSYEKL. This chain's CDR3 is CASSQDSARYNEQFF. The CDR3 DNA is TGCGCCAGCAGCCAAGACTCAGCCCGGTACAATGAGCAGTTCTTC.

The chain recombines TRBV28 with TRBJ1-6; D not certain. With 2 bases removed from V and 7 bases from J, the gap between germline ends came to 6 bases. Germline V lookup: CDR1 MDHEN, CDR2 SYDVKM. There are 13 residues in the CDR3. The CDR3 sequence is CASSLLLNSPLHF. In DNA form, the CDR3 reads TGTGCCAGCAGTTTACTTTTAAATTCACCCCTCCACTTT.

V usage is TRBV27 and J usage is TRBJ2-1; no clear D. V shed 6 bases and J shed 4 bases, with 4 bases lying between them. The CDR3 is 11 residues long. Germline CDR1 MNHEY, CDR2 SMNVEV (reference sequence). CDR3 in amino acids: CASRVYNEQFF. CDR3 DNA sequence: TGTGCCAGCAGGGTATACAATGAGCAGTTCTTC.

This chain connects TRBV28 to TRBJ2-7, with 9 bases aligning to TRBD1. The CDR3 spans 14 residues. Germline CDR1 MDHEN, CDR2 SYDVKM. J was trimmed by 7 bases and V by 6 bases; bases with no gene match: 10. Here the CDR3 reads CASSSLQGAGEQYF. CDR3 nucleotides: TGTGCCAGCAGCTCCTTACAGGGGGCCGGGGAGCAGTACTTC. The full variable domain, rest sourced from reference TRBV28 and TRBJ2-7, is DVKVTQSSRYLVKRTGEKVFLECVQDMDHENMFWYRQDPGLGLRLIYFSYDVKMKEKGDIPEGYSVSREKKERFSLILESASTNQTSMYLCASSSLQGAGEQYFGPGTRLTVT.

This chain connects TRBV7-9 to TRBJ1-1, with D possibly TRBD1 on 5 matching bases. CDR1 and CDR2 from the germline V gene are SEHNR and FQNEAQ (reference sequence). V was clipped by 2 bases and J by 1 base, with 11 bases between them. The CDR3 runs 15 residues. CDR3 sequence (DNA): TGTGCCAGCAGCTTAATGGGGGGGACGAACACTGAAGCTTTCTTT. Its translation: CASSLMGGTNTEAFF.

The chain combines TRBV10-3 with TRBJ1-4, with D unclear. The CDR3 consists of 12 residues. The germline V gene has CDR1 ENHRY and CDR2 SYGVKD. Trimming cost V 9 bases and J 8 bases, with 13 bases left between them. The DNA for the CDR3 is TGTGCCATATCGGAGGTGGGGGAAAAACTGTTTTTT. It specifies CAISEVGEKLFF.

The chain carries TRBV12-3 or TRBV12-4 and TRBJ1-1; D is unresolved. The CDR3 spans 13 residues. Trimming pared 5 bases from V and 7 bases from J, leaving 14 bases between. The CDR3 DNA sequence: TGTGCCAGCAGTCTGGGGATAGGATTTGAAGCTTTCTTT. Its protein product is CASSLGIGFEAFF.

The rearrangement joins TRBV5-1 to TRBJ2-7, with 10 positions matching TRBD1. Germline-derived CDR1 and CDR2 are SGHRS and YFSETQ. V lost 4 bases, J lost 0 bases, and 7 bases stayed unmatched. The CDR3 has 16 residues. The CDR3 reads CASSRTGGRSSYEQYF. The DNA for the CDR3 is TGCGCCAGCAGCCGGACAGGGGGTCGGTCCTCCTACGAGCAGTACTTC.

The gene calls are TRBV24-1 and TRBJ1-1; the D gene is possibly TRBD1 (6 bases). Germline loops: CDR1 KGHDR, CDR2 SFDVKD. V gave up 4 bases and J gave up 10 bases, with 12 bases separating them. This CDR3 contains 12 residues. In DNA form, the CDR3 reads TGTGCCACCAGTGACCAAACAGGGACAGCTTTCTTT. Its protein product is CATSDQTGTAFF.

CDR3 sequence reads: CASSSGLARETQYF. Here the CDR3 DNA reads TGTGCCAGCAGTTCGGGACTAGCGCGAGAGACCCAGTACTTC. The V gene is TRBV27, the J gene TRBJ2-5; 10 positions match TRBD2. Germline CDR1 and CDR2: MNHEY and SMNVEV (reference sequence). This CDR3 is 14 amino acids long. Trimming at V came to 4 bases and at J to 4 bases, leaving 3 bases not matched to a gene.

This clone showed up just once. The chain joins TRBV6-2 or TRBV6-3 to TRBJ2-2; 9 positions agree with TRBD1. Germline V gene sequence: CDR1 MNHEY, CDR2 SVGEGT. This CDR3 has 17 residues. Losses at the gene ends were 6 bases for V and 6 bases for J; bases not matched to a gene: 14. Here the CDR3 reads CASSPTFGQGSPGELFF. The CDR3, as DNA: TGTGCCAGCAGCCCCACTTTTGGACAGGGGTCTCCCGGGGAGCTGTTTTTT.

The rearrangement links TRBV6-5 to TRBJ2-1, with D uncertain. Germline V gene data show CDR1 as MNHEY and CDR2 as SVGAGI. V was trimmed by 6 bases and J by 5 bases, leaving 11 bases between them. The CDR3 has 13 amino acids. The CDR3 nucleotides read TGTGCCAGCAGGAACCCGACCCACAATGAGCAGTTCTTC. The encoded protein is CASRNPTHNEQFF.

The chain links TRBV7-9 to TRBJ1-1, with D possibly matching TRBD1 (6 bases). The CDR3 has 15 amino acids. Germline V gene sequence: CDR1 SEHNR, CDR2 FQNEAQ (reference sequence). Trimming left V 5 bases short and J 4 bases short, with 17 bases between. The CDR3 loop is CASSPRGPSGTEAFF. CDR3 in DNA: TGTGCCAGCAGCCCCCGGGGGCCAAGTGGCACTGAAGCTTTCTTT.

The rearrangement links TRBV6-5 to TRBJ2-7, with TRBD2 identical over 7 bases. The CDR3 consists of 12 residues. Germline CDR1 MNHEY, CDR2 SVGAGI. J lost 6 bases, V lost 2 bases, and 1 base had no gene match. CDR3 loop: CASSYGGGEQYF. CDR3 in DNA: TGTGCCAGCAGTTACGGGGGGGGCGAGCAGTACTTC.

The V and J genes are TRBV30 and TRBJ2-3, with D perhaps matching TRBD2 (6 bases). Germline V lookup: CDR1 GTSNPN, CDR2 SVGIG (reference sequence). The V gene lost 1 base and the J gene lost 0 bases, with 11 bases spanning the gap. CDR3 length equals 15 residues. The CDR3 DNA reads TGTGCCTGGAGTGAACTGGGGGGAAGCACAGATACGCAGTATTTT. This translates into CAWSELGGSTDTQYF.

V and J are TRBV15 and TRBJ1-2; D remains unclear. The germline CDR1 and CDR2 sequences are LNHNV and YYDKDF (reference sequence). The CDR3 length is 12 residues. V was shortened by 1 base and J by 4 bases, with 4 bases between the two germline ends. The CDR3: CATSRVTYGYTF. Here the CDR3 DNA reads TGTGCCACCAGCAGAGTGACCTATGGCTACACCTTC. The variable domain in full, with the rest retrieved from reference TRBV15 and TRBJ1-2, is DAMVIQNPRYQVTQFGKPVTLSCSQTLNHNVMYWYQQKSSQAPKLLFHYYDKDFNNEADTPDNFQSRRPNTSFCFLDIRSPGLGDTAMYLCATSRVTYGYTFGSGTRLTVV.